The rows below give T cell receptor beta chains drawn from one sample of a study of blood T cell repertoires in COVID-19. Here immunoSEQ multiplex PCR was the method, and the copy in TCRdb shows in-frame clones only, minus some. The sample shows more than 110,000 clones, 85% of them seen only once. Sequenced sample: peripheral blood. These receptors were collected from a man aged 45-60 years with acute or convalescent COVID-19. Both conserved end residues are part of each CDR3. A D gene is named only where the DNA matches it firmly. Clone sizes are given selectively: once, few, many, or a class where the clone is expanded.

>TRBD1|TRBV23-1|.|TRBJ2-6
TGCGCCAGCAGTCCAGGACAGGGGGAACTCTCTGGGGCCAACGTCCTGACTTTC
CASSPGQGELSGANVLTF
>.|TRBV3-1/TRBV3-2|few|TRBJ1-3
TGTGCCAGCAGCCATACGAACCTCCTAGGAAACACCATATATTTT
CASSHTNLLGNTIYF
>.|TRBV7-9|.|TRBJ2-5
TGTGCCAGCAGCACTACTAGCCGCCAAGAGACCCAGTACTTC
CASSTTSRQETQYF
>TRBD1|TRBV27|.|TRBJ1-4
TGTGCCAGCAGTTTCGGACAGGGGCCGCCGCATAATGAAAAACTGTTTTTT
CASSFGQGPPHNEKLFF
>TRBD2|TRBV19|.|TRBJ2-7
TGTGCCAGTAGTAAGCTAAGAACGGGACTAGCGGGAAACTACGAGCAGTACTTC
CASSKLRTGLAGNYEQYF
>TRBD1|TRBV28|.|TRBJ1-2
TGTGCCAGCAGTTTAGGGACAGGCAACTATGGCTACACCTTC
CASSLGTGNYGYTF
>TRBD2|TRBV2|.|TRBJ2-1
TGTGCCAGCAGTGAAGCTCGGGGACTAGCGGGAGTCAATGAGCAGTTCTTC
CASSEARGLAGVNEQFF
>.|TRBV3-1/TRBV3-2|.|TRBJ2-7
TGTGCCAGCAGCCAAGGCGGTTGGGGTGGAGGAACCTACGAGCAGTACTTC
CASSQGGWGGGTYEQYF
>TRBD2|TRBV28|.|TRBJ2-1
TGTGCCAGCAGTTTCCCGTCTAGCGGAAGTCGATATTATGAGCAGTTCTTC
CASSFPSSGSRYYEQFF
>.|TRBV3-1/TRBV3-2|.|TRBJ2-7
TGTGCCAGCAGCCAAGATTGGGCGAAAGGCGAGCAGTACTTC
CASSQDWAKGEQYF
>.|TRBV2|.|TRBJ2-5
TGTGCCAGCAGTGTATGGGACAACCAAGAGACCCAGTACTTC
CASSVWDNQETQYF
>.|TRBV19|.|TRBJ1-6
TGTGCCAGTAGTATCGTCGGTAGCTCCTATAATTCACCCCTCCACTTT
CASSIVGSSYNSPLHF
>TRBD1|TRBV28|once|TRBJ1-1
TGTGCCAGTTTAAGGACAGGGGCGTTCATGAACACTGAAGCTTTCTTT
CASLRTGAFMNTEAFF
>.|TRBV7-6|.|TRBJ2-2
TGTGCCAGCAGCTTAGGACTGGCACACCGGGAGCTGTTTTTT
CASSLGLAHRELFF
>.|TRBV2|.|TRBJ2-7
TGTGCCAGCAGTGTCCCTGACAGAGCCTACGAGCAGTACTTC
CASSVPDRAYEQYF
>TRBD1|TRBV4-1|.|TRBJ2-7
TGCGCCAGCAGCCAAGTAGAGACAGGGGATTTCTACGAGCAGTACTTC
CASSQVETGDFYEQYF
>TRBD1|TRBV6-5|.|TRBJ1-2
TGTGCCAGCAGGACAGGGATCTCTCTATCGGGTTACACCTTC
CASRTGISLSGYTF
>.|TRBV15|.|TRBJ1-2
TGTGCCACCAGCAGGAGCAGGGGCCCCCTTTGGGACTATGGCTACACCTTC
CATSRSRGPLWDYGYTF
>.|TRBV2|.|TRBJ1-2
TGTGCCAGCATTCGGCGCGGGGGCATGGAAGGCTATGGCTACACCTTC
CASIRRGGMEGYGYTF
>TRBD1|TRBV30|.|TRBJ1-1
TGTGCCTGGAACATACCGGACAGGGCAGGGGCTTTCTTT
CAWNIPDRAGAFF
>TRBD1|TRBV29-1|.|TRBJ1-2
TGCAGCGTTGAGAGACAGGGAATCTATGGCTACACCTTC
CSVERQGIYGYTF
>.|TRBV27|few|TRBJ1-2
TGTGCCAGCAGTTTATCGCCCTGGACAGCGAAGACCGGCTATGGCTACACCTTC
CASSLSPWTAKTGYGYTF
>.|TRBV10-3|.|TRBJ1-2
TGTGCCATCAGTGGACAGGACTATGGCTACACCTTC
CAISGQDYGYTF
>.|TRBV6-5|few|TRBJ1-5
TGTGCCAGCAGGTTGACAGGAGATAGCAATCAGCCCCAGCATTTT
CASRLTGDSNQPQHF
>TRBD1|TRBV10-3|.|TRBJ2-7
TGTGCCATCACCCCGGGACAGGGTTCCCACGAGCAGTACTTC
CAITPGQGSHEQYF
>TRBD1|TRBV5-1|.|TRBJ1-2
TGCGCCAGCAGCCCTCGGGCAGGGGGGTATGGCTACACCTTC
CASSPRAGGYGYTF
>TRBD2|TRBV7-9|.|TRBJ2-7
TGTGCCAGCAGCTTAGACGTCGCTAGCGGGAGGTTCGAGCAGTACTTC
CASSLDVASGRFEQYF
>TRBD2|TRBV9|once|TRBJ2-3
TGTGCCAGCAGCGTAGATCTAGCGGGGGGTACGCAGTATTTT
CASSVDLAGGTQYF
>.|TRBV6-5|.|TRBJ1-2
TGTGCCAGCAGTCGGAGGGGGGGCGGCCCTGGTGGCTACACCTTC
CASSRRGGGPGGYTF
>TRBD1|TRBV30|few|TRBJ1-3
TGTGCCTGGAGTAACAGGGGTAGCTCTGGAAACACCATATATTTT
CAWSNRGSSGNTIYF
>TRBD1|TRBV5-5|.|TRBJ1-1
TGTGCCAGCAGCCTGGACAGGGCCACTGAAGCTTTCTTT
CASSLDRATEAFF
>TRBD1|TRBV24-1|.|TRBJ2-1
TGTGCCACCAGTGAAGGGACAGGGCTTACCAATGAGCAGTTCTTC
CATSEGTGLTNEQFF
>.|TRBV19|.|TRBJ1-1
TGTGCCAGTAGTGCCGGGGGGAAGTGGAACACTGAAGCTTTCTTT
CASSAGGKWNTEAFF
>.|TRBV7-6|.|TRBJ2-1
TGTGCCAGCAGCTCAGGGACTTCGACTTACAATGAGCAGTTCTTC
CASSSGTSTYNEQFF
>.|TRBV11-1|.|TRBJ2-5
TGTGCCAGCAGCCGCAACCCGGGGTTACAAGAGACCCAGTACTTC
CASSRNPGLQETQYF
>TRBD1|TRBV11-2|.|TRBJ1-1
TGTGCCAGCAGCCGGACAGGGACTTACACTGAAGCTTTCTTT
CASSRTGTYTEAFF
>.|TRBV16|.|TRBJ2-3
TGTGCCAGCACCCAATTTGGGGCAGGAACAGATACGCAGTATTTT
CASTQFGAGTDTQYF
>TRBD1|TRBV23-1|once|TRBJ1-1
TGCGCCAGCAGTCACCTCGTAGACATGACAGGGGGCAGGGGAATGAACACTGAAGCTTTCTTT
CASSHLVDMTGGRGMNTEAFF
>.|TRBV27|.|TRBJ1-1
TGTGCCAGCAGTAATGGAGGGTCGAACACTGAAGCTTTCTTT
CASSNGGSNTEAFF
>.|TRBV19|few|TRBJ1-4
TGTGCCAGTAGTATAGGGTTATGGGCCGAAAAACTGTTTTTT
CASSIGLWAEKLFF
>TRBD1|TRBV27|.|TRBJ2-1
TGTGCCAGCAGTTTTGGGTCTACTGCGACAGGGGCTGAGCAGTTCTTC
CASSFGSTATGAEQFF
>.|TRBV19|.|TRBJ2-3
TGTGCCAGTAGTGGACAGCTCACAGATACGCAGTATTTT
CASSGQLTDTQYF
>.|TRBV2|.|TRBJ1-1
TGTGCCAGCAGTGAACCCAGGGTGAACACTGAAGCTTTCTTT
CASSEPRVNTEAFF
>.|TRBV7-9|.|TRBJ1-2
TGTGCCAGCATCCTATTAGGGAGGGATGACTATGGCTACACCTTC
CASILLGRDDYGYTF
>TRBD1|TRBV5-6|once|TRBJ2-4
TGTGCCACCACCAGGGACAGGGCCAAAAACATTCAGTACTTC
CATTRDRAKNIQYF
>.|TRBV19|once|TRBJ2-1
TGTGCCAGTAGTATCCAGGGGCAGGCCCACAATGAGCAGTTCTTC
CASSIQGQAHNEQFF
>.|TRBV18|.|TRBJ2-3
TGTGCCAGCTCACGATACGACAGGGGAGGGACAGATACGCAGTATTTT
CASSRYDRGGTDTQYF
>TRBD1|TRBV9|.|TRBJ2-1
TGTGCCAGCAGCGCCGGGACAGGGGATAATGAGCAGTTCTTC
CASSAGTGDNEQFF
>.|TRBV2|.|TRBJ1-1
TGTGCCAGCAGTGAAGGTCGGTATGAAGCTTTCTTT
CASSEGRYEAFF
>.|TRBV6-6|once|TRBJ1-5
TGTGCCAGCAGTTCGTACTATGGTCAGCCCCAGCATTTT
CASSSYYGQPQHF
>.|TRBV7-8|.|TRBJ2-7
TGTGCCAGCAGCTTATCGGGGAGCGACTACGAGCAGTACTTC
CASSLSGSDYEQYF
>.|TRBV5-1|.|TRBJ1-6
TGCGCCAGCAGCTTGACAGTCGGCGATTCACCCCTCCACTTT
CASSLTVGDSPLHF